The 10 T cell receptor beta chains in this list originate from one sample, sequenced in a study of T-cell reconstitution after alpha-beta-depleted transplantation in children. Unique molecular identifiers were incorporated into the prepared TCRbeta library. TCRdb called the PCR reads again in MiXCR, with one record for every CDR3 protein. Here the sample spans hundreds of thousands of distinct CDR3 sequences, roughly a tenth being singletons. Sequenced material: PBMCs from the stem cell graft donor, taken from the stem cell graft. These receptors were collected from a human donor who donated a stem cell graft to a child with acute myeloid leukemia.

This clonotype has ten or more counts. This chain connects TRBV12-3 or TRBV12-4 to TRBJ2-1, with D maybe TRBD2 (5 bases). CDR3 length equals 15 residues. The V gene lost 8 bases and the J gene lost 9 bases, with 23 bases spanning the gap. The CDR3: CASYIRERESGEQFF. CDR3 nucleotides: TGTGCCAGCTATATCCGTGAACGGGAAAGCGGTGAGCAGTTCTTC.

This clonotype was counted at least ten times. This CDR3 reads CASSPITGDYGYTF. In nucleotides, the CDR3 is TGTGCCAGCAGCCCCATAACAGGGGACTATGGCTACACCTTC. The chain carries TRBV7-2 and TRBJ1-2, with 7 bases that match TRBD1. V was pared by 5 bases and J by 3 bases, with 6 bases of the junction left unmatched. Germline lookup yields CDR1 SGHTA and CDR2 FQGNSA. The CDR3 is 14 amino acids. Using reference TRBV7-2 and TRBJ1-2 for the parts outside the CDR3, the full variable domain is GAGVSQSPSNKVTEKGKDVELRCDPISGHTALYWYRQSLGQGLEFLIYFQGNSAPDKSGLPSDRFSAERTGGSVSTLTIQRTQQEDSAVYLCASSPITGDYGYTFGSGTRLTVV.

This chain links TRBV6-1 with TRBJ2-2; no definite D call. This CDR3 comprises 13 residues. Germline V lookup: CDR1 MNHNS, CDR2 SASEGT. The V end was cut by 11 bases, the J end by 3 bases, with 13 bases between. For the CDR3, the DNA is TGTGCCGTCCTTCGGGTTGACACCGGGGAGCTGTTTTTT. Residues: CAVLRVDTGELFF.

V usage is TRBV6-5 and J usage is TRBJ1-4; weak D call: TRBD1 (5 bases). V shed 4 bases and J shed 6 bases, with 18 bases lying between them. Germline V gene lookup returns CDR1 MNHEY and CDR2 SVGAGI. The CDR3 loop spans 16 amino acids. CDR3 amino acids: CASSSFTGAWDEKLFF. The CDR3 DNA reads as TGTGCCAGCAGTTCCTTTACCGGGGCCTGGGATGAAAAACTGTTTTTT.

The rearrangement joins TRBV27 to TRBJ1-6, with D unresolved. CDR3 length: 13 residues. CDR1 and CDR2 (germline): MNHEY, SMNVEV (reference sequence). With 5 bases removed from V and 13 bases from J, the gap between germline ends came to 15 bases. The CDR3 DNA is TGTGCCAGCAGTCCACGGACCCGAGAGCCCCTCCACTTT. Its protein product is CASSPRTREPLHF.

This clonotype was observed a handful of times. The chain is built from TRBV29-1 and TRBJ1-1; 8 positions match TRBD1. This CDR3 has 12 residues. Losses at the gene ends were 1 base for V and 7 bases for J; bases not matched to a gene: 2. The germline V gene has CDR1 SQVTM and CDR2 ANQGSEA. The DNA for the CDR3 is TGCAGCGTTGAAGGGGACAGGAGTGAAGCTTTCTTT. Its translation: CSVEGDRSEAFF. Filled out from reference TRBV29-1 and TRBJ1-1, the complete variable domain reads SAVISQKPSRDICQRGTSLTIQCQVDSQVTMMFWYRQQPGQSLTLIATANQGSEATYESGFVIDKFPISRPNLTFSTLTVSNMSPEDSSIYLCSVEGDRSEAFFGQGTRLTVV.

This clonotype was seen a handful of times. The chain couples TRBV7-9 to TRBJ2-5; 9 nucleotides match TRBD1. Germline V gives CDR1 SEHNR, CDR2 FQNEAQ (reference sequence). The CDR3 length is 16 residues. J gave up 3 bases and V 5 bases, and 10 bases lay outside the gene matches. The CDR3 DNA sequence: TGTGCCAGCAGCGGCGGGACAGGGCCTCTAAAAGAGACCCAGTACTTC. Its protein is CASSGGTGPLKETQYF. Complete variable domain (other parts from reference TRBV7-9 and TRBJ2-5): DTGVSQNPRHKITKRGQNVTFRCDPISEHNRLYWYRQTLGQGPEFLTYFQNEAQLEKSRLLSDRFSAERPKGSFSTLEIQRTEQGDSAMYLCASSGGTGPLKETQYFGPGTRLLVL.

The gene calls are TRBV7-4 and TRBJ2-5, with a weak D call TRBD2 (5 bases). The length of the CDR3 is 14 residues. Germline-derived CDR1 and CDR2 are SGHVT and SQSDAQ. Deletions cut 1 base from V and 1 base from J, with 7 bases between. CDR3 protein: CASSLEDSQETQYF. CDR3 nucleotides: TGTGCCAGCAGCTTAGAGGACTCCCAAGAGACCCAGTACTTC.

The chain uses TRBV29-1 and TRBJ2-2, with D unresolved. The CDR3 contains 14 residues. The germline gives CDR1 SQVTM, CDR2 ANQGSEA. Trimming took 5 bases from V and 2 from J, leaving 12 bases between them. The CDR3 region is CSVINQINTGELFF. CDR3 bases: TGCAGCGTTATAAATCAGATTAACACCGGGGAGCTGTTTTTT.

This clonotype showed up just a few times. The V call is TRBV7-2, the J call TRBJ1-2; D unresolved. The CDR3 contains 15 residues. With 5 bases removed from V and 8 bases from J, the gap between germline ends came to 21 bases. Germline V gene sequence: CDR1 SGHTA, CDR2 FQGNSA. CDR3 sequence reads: CASSTWTTINRGYTF. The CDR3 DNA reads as TGTGCCAGCAGCACCTGGACGACGATCAATAGGGGCTACACCTTC. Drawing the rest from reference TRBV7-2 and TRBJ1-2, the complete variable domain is GAGVSQSPSNKVTEKGKDVELRCDPISGHTALYWYRQSLGQGLEFLIYFQGNSAPDKSGLPSDRFSAERTGGSVSTLTIQRTQQEDSAVYLCASSTWTTINRGYTFGSGTRLTVV.